These 24 T cell receptor beta chains were all obtained from the same sample, sequenced in a study of cytotoxic CD8 clonotypes in ibrutinib-treated CLL. Sequenced by immunoSEQ multiplex PCR; TCRdb stores in-frame clones only, minus some. This sample has some 17,000 clones, with 50% to 75% found just once. The input for sequencing was PBMCs, taken after 12 months of ibrutinib treatment. The source is a human donor with chronic lymphocytic leukemia.

The chain uses TRBV29-1 and TRBJ2-3, with TRBD2 matching over 10 bases. CDR1 and CDR2 from the germline V gene are SQVTM and ANQGSEA. The CDR3 has 15 residues. V lost 6 bases to trimming and J lost 1 base; unmatched junction nucleotides: 7. For the CDR3, the DNA is TGCAGCGTGACAGCGGGAGGGTTTGGCACAGATACGCAGTATTTT. Translation gives CSVTAGGFGTDTQYF.

This clone was recorded a few times. This likely reflects a read error, since a far larger clone is one base away. The V and J genes are TRBV5-1 and TRBJ2-3; possible D gene TRBD2, 5 bases. CDR3 length: 17 residues. V shed 4 bases and J shed 3 bases, with 21 bases lying between them. Germline V CDR1 and CDR2: SGHRS, YFSETQ. For the CDR3, the DNA is TGCGCCAGCAGCCCCGAGTTACGGGAAGCAGGTACAGATACGCAGTATTTT. Encoded protein: CASSPELREAGTDTQYF.

The chain joins TRBV5-1 to TRBJ2-1; 10 bases fit TRBD1. The V gene end was trimmed by 4 bases and the J gene end by 4 bases; junction bases not matched to a gene: 5. CDR3 length: 15 residues. Germline CDR1 and CDR2: SGHRS and YFSETQ. CDR3: CASSPRTGGYNEQFF. Here the CDR3 DNA reads TGCGCCAGCAGCCCCAGGACAGGGGGGTACAATGAGCAGTTCTTC.

This clone turned up a few times. The chain carries TRBV4-1 and TRBJ2-7; D is uncertain. The CDR3 is 14 residues long. Germline values: CDR1 MGHRA, CDR2 YSYEKL. V was trimmed by 2 bases and J by 4 bases, leaving 12 bases between them. DNA of the CDR3: TGCGCCAGCAGCCAATTGCCCCAACTGTACGAGCAGTACTTC. As protein: CASSQLPQLYEQYF.

In its sample, this clone was seen a few times. The CDR3 region is CAISESTGGGYEQYF. CDR3 DNA: TGTGCCATCAGTGAGTCGACAGGGGGTGGGTACGAGCAGTACTTC. The V call is TRBV10-3, the J call TRBJ2-7, with 9 bases identical to TRBD1. In germline, CDR1 is ENHRY, CDR2 SYGVKD. With V trimmed by 0 bases and J by 4 bases, 4 bases remained unmatched. The CDR3 has 15 residues.

This clone was picked up a small number of times. Other DNA sequences in the same sample also yield this CDR3. V gene TRBV2 combines with J gene TRBJ2-2; 9 bases align to TRBD1. Germline values: CDR1 SNHLY, CDR2 FYNNEI. The CDR3 has 15 amino acids. Trimming at V came to 5 bases and at J to 5 bases, leaving 6 bases not matched to a gene. The CDR3 loop is CASSWTGDGTGELFF. Written as DNA, the CDR3 is TGTGCCAGCAGTTGGACAGGGGACGGGACCGGGGAGCTGTTTTTT.

This chain links TRBV6-6 with TRBJ2-1; D remains unclear. Germline CDR1 reads MNHNY; CDR2 reads SVGAGI (reference sequence). The CDR3 loop spans 13 amino acids. Trimming pared 3 bases from V and 5 bases from J, leaving 8 bases between. The CDR3 coding sequence is TGTGCCAGCAGTTATCTTCCCGACAATGAGCAGTTCTTC. This sequence encodes CASSYLPDNEQFF.

The chain is built from TRBV7-6 and TRBJ2-7; TRBD1 matches at 9 bases. Germline V gives CDR1 SGHVS, CDR2 FNYEAQ. CDR3 size: 14 residues. With 1 base clipped from V and 4 bases from J, the junction kept 2 bases outside the gene matches. The CDR3 loop is CASSLVQGAYEQYF. In DNA form, the CDR3 reads TGTGCCAGCAGCTTAGTACAGGGGGCTTACGAGCAGTACTTC. The complete variable domain, with remaining parts taken from reference TRBV7-6 and TRBJ2-7, reads GAGVSQSPRYKVTKRGQDVALRCDPISGHVSLYWYRQALGQGPEFLTYFNYEAQQDKSGLPNDRFSAERPEGSISTLTIQRTEQRDSAMYRCASSLVQGAYEQYFGPGTRLTVT.

This clone was seen a few times. The J gene is TRBJ2-2, the V gene TRBV7-8, with 11 bases lining up with TRBD2. The germline gives CDR1 SGHVS, CDR2 FQNEAQ. The CDR3 loop spans 17 amino acids. V lost 1 base, J lost 5 bases, and 6 bases stayed unmatched. CDR3 amino acids: CASSLGGSSGRTGELFF. The CDR3 DNA reads as TGTGCCAGCAGCTTAGGTGGCTCTAGCGGGAGGACCGGGGAGCTGTTTTTT.

The V gene is TRBV7-9, the J gene TRBJ2-1; 12 positions agree with TRBD2. This CDR3 comprises 16 residues. V was pared by 4 bases and J by 9 bases, with 10 bases of the junction left unmatched. The germline CDR1 and CDR2 sequences are SEHNR and FQNEAQ (reference sequence). The CDR3 sequence is CASSSGLAGWISEQFF. DNA for the CDR3: TGTGCCAGCAGCTCAGGACTAGCGGGGTGGATCTCTGAGCAGTTCTTC.

V gene TRBV5-6 combines with J gene TRBJ2-3; TRBD2 agrees at 11 bases. Trimming at V came to 4 bases and at J to 5 bases, leaving 9 bases not matched to a gene. Germline CDR1 reads SGHDT; CDR2 reads YYEEEE. The CDR3 contains 16 residues. The CDR3, as DNA: TGTGCCAGCAGCGACCTGACTAGCGGGACAGTAGATACGCAGTATTTT. Translating gives CASSDLTSGTVDTQYF.

This clone was recorded a few times. The V call is TRBV28, the J call TRBJ2-2, with D possibly TRBD2 on 6 matching bases. V lost 10 bases to trimming and J lost 6 bases, with 21 bases between them. The CDR3 contains 15 residues. Germline loops: CDR1 MDHEN, CDR2 SYDVKM. This CDR3 reads CAIFPVGGSAGELFF. CDR3 DNA: TGTGCCATCTTCCCGGTGGGGGGAAGCGCCGGGGAGCTGTTTTTT.

This clone was observed a few times. The chain couples TRBV7-6 to TRBJ1-2, with 8 positions matching TRBD1. Germline V gene lookup returns CDR1 SGHVS and CDR2 FNYEAQ. The CDR3 extends over 13 amino acids. V shed 0 bases, J shed 8 bases, and the junction held 2 bases outside the gene matches. The CDR3 region is CASSLADRAGYTF. In nucleotides, the CDR3 is TGTGCCAGCAGCTTAGCGGACAGGGCCGGCTACACCTTC.

The V call is TRBV9, the J call TRBJ2-1; 9 bases are a match to TRBD2. The germline CDR1 and CDR2 sequences are SGDLS and YYNGEE. The CDR3 is 15 residues long. With V trimmed by 0 bases and J by 4 bases, 2 bases remained unmatched. The CDR3: CASSVESGRYNEQFF. The CDR3 DNA reads as TGTGCCAGCAGCGTAGAAAGCGGGAGGTACAATGAGCAGTTCTTC.

This sequence joins TRBV7-3 and TRBJ2-1; 9 nucleotides align to TRBD2. This CDR3 spans 15 amino acids. V lost 5 bases, J lost 6 bases, and 8 bases stayed unmatched. Germline V CDR1 and CDR2: SGHTA, FQGTGA. The CDR3 protein is CASSTDSGGPNEQFF. CDR3 coding DNA: TGTGCCAGCAGCACCGATAGCGGGGGTCCCAATGAGCAGTTCTTC.

This chain links TRBV5-1 with TRBJ2-7; 10 bases are shared with TRBD2. V lost 5 bases and J lost 2; bases outside the gene matches: 10. Germline assignment: CDR1 SGHRS and CDR2 YFSETQ. The CDR3 sequence is 16 residues long. The CDR3 region has the DNA TGCGCCAGCAGACCTACTCCCGGGACTAGCGCCTACGAGCAGTACTTC. This codes for CASRPTPGTSAYEQYF.

The chain is built from TRBV6-1 and TRBJ2-7; no clear D gene. The germline V gene encodes CDR1 MNHNS and CDR2 SASEGT. The CDR3 loop spans 11 amino acids. Trimming removed 4 bases from V and 9 bases from J, with 10 bases in between. The CDR3 DNA follows: TGTGCCAGCAGTGCCCAGGTCTCGCAGTACTTC. Protein: CASSAQVSQYF.

This clone was seen only a few times. The rearrangement links TRBV18 to TRBJ2-3; 9 positions match TRBD1. The germline CDR1 and CDR2 sequences are KGHSH and LQKENI. The CDR3 has 14 amino acids. V lost 3 bases, J lost 4 bases, and 2 bases stayed unmatched. The CDR3 is CASSPGQGADTQYF. The CDR3, as DNA: TGTGCCAGCTCACCGGGACAGGGAGCAGATACGCAGTATTTT.

The CDR3: CASRILSTGELFF. As DNA, the CDR3 is TGCGCCAGCAGAATATTGTCCACCGGGGAGCTGTTTTTT. This rearrangement joins TRBV5-1 to TRBJ2-2; D gene ambiguous. Germline CDR1 is SGHRS and CDR2 is YFSETQ. The CDR3 has 13 amino acids. Deletions cut 5 bases from V and 4 bases from J, with 9 bases between.

The chain recombines TRBV7-2 with TRBJ1-1; 10 bases map to TRBD1. The CDR3 has 14 amino acids. Germline-derived CDR1 and CDR2 are SGHTA and FQGNSA. V was clipped by 5 bases and J by 4 bases; unmatched bases: 4. This CDR3 reads CASSQTGGVTEAFF. The CDR3 DNA sequence: TGTGCCAGCAGCCAGACAGGGGGCGTCACTGAAGCTTTCTTT.

The chain recombines TRBV11-3 with TRBJ2-1; TRBD1 agrees at 10 bases. This CDR3 region has 15 residues. Losses at the gene ends were 1 base for V and 13 bases for J; bases not matched to a gene: 10. Germline-derived CDR1 and CDR2 are SGHNT and YENEEA. Here the CDR3 reads CASSLGTGGHAEQFF. The CDR3 bases are TGTGCCAGCAGCTTAGGGACAGGGGGGCATGCAGAACAGTTCTTC.

This rearrangement joins TRBV10-3 to TRBJ1-4; TRBD1 matches at 8 bases. Germline V gene lookup returns CDR1 ENHRY and CDR2 SYGVKD. This CDR3 contains 15 residues. V shed 0 bases, J shed 10 bases, and the junction held 7 bases outside the gene matches. Written as DNA, the CDR3 is TGTGCCATCAGTGAGTCGACAGGGGTGAGGGGAAAACTGTTTTTT. As protein: CAISESTGVRGKLFF.

The chain combines TRBV5-1 with TRBJ2-3, with 7 bases aligning to TRBD2. This CDR3 has 16 residues. Germline values: CDR1 SGHRS, CDR2 YFSETQ. The junction had 14 bases not matched to a gene; V was cut back by 4 bases and J by 6 bases. The CDR3 here is CASSLSGTGRSDTQYF. DNA for the CDR3: TGCGCCAGCAGCCTCAGCGGGACTGGACGTTCGGATACGCAGTATTTT.

The chain recombines TRBV5-6 with TRBJ1-2, with a tentative D call TRBD1 (6 bases). CDR3 length equals 14 residues. Trimming removed 4 bases at V and 7 bases at J, with 17 bases between. Germline V gene sequence: CDR1 SGHDT, CDR2 YYEEEE. The CDR3 reads CASSTAVGGGGYTF. The CDR3 nucleotides read TGTGCCAGCAGCACAGCTGTCGGAGGGGGTGGCTACACCTTC.